The text below deals with one T cell receptor beta chain. These data belong to a study of blood T cell repertoires in COVID-19. Across about two dozen US areas, participants ranged in age from roughly 18 to 95 years. Which cohort a participant joined came from the clinical history participants gave. Recovered participants had two consecutive negative NP/OP PCR tests, healthcare professional clearance, or symptom resolution. Method: immunoSEQ multiplex PCR; TCRdb's copy keeps in-frame clones and lacks some. Of hundreds of thousands of clones in the sample, roughly nine tenths were seen once. In germline, CDR1 is SGHNT, CDR2 YENEEA. J was trimmed by 3 bases and V by 0 bases; bases with no gene match: 14. CDR3 length equals 19 residues.

The TCR sequence derives from a man aged 55 to 70 who had recovered from COVID-19. Material for sequencing was PBMCs or T cells enriched from blood (not recorded which). The V and J genes are TRBV11-3 and TRBJ2-3; 8 bases agree with TRBD2. CDR3 sequence (DNA): TGTGCCAGCAGCTTAGAGGAGGCAGCGGGAGAAGTAAGGACAGATACGCAGTATTTT. Residues: CASSLEEAAGEVRTDTQYF.